What follows describes a single TCR beta chain. Antigen: not known. This specimen comes from a study of T cells in localized non-small cell lung cancer. Points from the study as a whole: Tumor showed lower T cell clonality than uninvolved adjacent lung, where it was highest.

Trimming removed 2 bases from V and 0 bases from J, with 9 bases in between. CDR1 is SEHNR and CDR2 is FQNEAQ in the germline V gene (reference sequence). The CDR3 consists of 15 residues. Sequencing was performed with immunoSEQ multiplex PCR; in TCRdb, only in-frame clones are kept and a portion is missing. The sample has around 64,000 clones; approximately 90% are singletons. The source was peripheral blood, collected before any cancer treatment. This receptor was obtained from a man aged 35 to 69 with stage I lung adenocarcinoma. The chain joins TRBV7-9 to TRBJ2-3; the D gene is possibly TRBD2 (5 bases). CDR3 sequence: CASSLPRRSTDTQYF. In DNA form, the CDR3 reads TGTGCCAGCAGCTTACCCAGGAGGAGCACAGATACGCAGTATTTT. Drawing the rest from reference TRBV7-9 and TRBJ2-3, the complete variable domain is DTGVSQNPRHKITKRGQNVTFRCDPISEHNRLYWYRQTLGQGPEFLTYFQNEAQLEKSRLLSDRFSAERPKGSFSTLEIQRTEQGDSAMYLCASSLPRRSTDTQYFGPGTRLTVL.